This T cell receptor (beta chain) was identified during a study of OX40 agonist ivuxolimab in advanced cancers. Study details: At 0.01 to 10 mg/kg, ivuxolimab was administered intravenously to patients every 2 weeks. The eligibility criteria allowed prior anti-PD-1, anti-PD-L1 or anti-CTLA-4 therapy, and 40% had some.

Germline trimming cut 4 bases from V and 7 bases from J; bases unmatched to any gene: 10. Germline CDR1 is PRHDT and CDR2 is FYEKMQ (reference sequence). The CDR3 loop spans 15 amino acids. General study points: Not determined was the antigen specificity of the expanded peripheral T cells. Partial responders at 0.1-3.0 mg/kg showed near-lowest clonal expansion.

For this clone: The antigen remains unidentified.

Here immunoSEQ multiplex PCR was the method, and the copy in TCRdb shows in-frame clones only, minus some. The sample holds under 40,000 clones, approximately 87% seen once. The V and J genes are TRBV13 and TRBJ2-7; 10 bases are a match to TRBD2. This material consisted of CD4+ or CD8+ T cells sorted from blood, taken in a trial of the OX40 agonist ivuxolimab. The TCR originated in an adult with an advanced solid tumor such as melanoma, head and neck, liver or kidney cancer. The CDR3 loop reads CASSSGSGRAGEQYF. CDR3 bases: TGTGCCAGCAGCTCCGGGAGCGGGAGGGCCGGGGAGCAGTACTTC.